This T cell receptor (beta chain) was sequenced during a study of vaccination and CD4 T cells after COVID-19 (dated by TCRdb to between 2022 and 2023). In the study overall: Convalescent patients had a positive SARS-CoV-2 result on nasal swab PCR, and of these patients, about ten had mild disease and one had severe disease. Post-COVID blood samples from convalescent patients were collected a median of around 100 days after diagnosis, with a range of roughly 30 to 170 days. For stimulating the cultures, overlapping spike peptide pools were used, derived from SARS-CoV-2 as well as from the common cold coronaviruses HCoV-NL63, HCoV-OC43 and HCoV-229E. Participants received two doses of either the Pfizer-BioNTech BNT162b2 vaccine (n=8) or the Moderna mRNA-1273 vaccine (n=2). The spike-specific CD4+ TCR repertoire was compared before and after mRNA vaccination in approximately 9 COVID-19 convalescent patients and a handful of infection-naive healthy vaccine recipients. Control cultures received a CEFX viral epitope pool as the positive control, an HIV-1 Nef peptide pool as the negative control, or no peptide. Post-vaccine blood samples were collected a median of around 10 weeks after the second vaccine dose, ranging from roughly 12 to 241 days. A few convalescent patients gave samples both early after vaccination (day 14) and late after vaccination (days 161 to 241). The convalescent cohort comprised six males and four females, including two Hispanic individuals, seven Caucasians, two Asians and one multiracial person. Points the paper makes about the study in general: Of the vaccine-specific clones found in convalescent patients, nearly all (304 of 307) were mono-reactive for SARS-CoV-2 spike instead of being cross-reactive with common cold coronaviruses. Although the median number of SARS-CoV-2-reactive clonotypes went up from fewer than 25 after infection to around 39 after vaccination, the increase was not significant. In convalescent patients, a median around 90% of post-vaccine SARS-CoV-2-reactive clones were detected only after vaccination, suggesting vaccine-specific priming. Relatively few convalescent patients were included in the study, and early timepoints after natural infection were not analyzed.

Libraries were made using PCR. DNA from cultured CD4+ T cells was subjected to TCR sequencing with the Oncomine TCR Beta short-read assay at the Johns Hopkins FTIC core. Genomic DNA was extracted from the cultured CD4+ T cells with the QIAamp micro DNA kit. Oncomine TCR Beta libraries from cultured CD4+ T cells were pooled with unique dual indexes and sequenced on an Illumina iSeq 100. Per the source publication's procedure: Non-productive sequences were removed, and CDR3s not starting with C, not ending with F or W, or shorter than 7 amino acids were discarded. The MANAFEST web application was used to identify antigen-specific clonotypes by comparing peptide-stimulated wells against reference wells and other culture wells. An FDR below 0.05, an odds ratio above 5, and a productive frequency above 0.1% in at least two of three replicate wells were required for clones to be considered positive. Cross-reactive clonotypes were defined as significantly expanded in both SARS-CoV-2 spike wells and at least one common cold coronavirus spike condition. Using R version 3.6.1, CDR3 homology was evaluated through Levenshtein distances (stringdist) along with unrooted phylogenetic trees (ape). TCRdb's own reprocessing of the public reads used fastp at Q25 and MiXCR and kept productive beta chains. Entries that share a CDR3 protein sequence are merged under the most common genes and DNA. For this entry, the V and J calls and clone size follow TCRdb and not the study's own pipeline. This sample is represented by about 21,000 distinct CDR3 sequences; 35% to 45% of them were singletons. The biggest ten clones account for 7.5% to 10% of the sample.

This clonotype was seen a single time. The antigen this receptor binds is unknown. The input lacks base qualities; no much larger clone sits a single base away. Support from one read is weak. In light of the paper, this sample's time point label describes: late sampling 161 to 241 days after vaccination in a few convalescent patients. The sample's treatment or condition label, decoded: approximately 10-day PBMC culture with coronavirus spike peptide pools or control peptides (ViraFEST assay). The ViraFEST assay, used in the study, expanded antigen-specific T cells with peptide pools and then identified the expanded clonotypes through TCR sequencing. The convalescent patients' positive SARS-CoV-2 PCR tests were from March to December 2020, which was before the Alpha, Beta and Delta variants emerged in the United States. Each well held 2.2 million or so PBMCs cultured with around 10 ug/ml peptide pools in IMDM containing roughly 5% human AB serum and approximately 10 IU/ml IL-2. Half of the culture medium was replaced with fresh IL-2-containing medium on days 3 and 7. After 9 to 10 days of culture, CD4+ T cells were isolated by negative selection using the EasySep CD4+ T cell isolation kit. Ficoll-Paque Plus gradient centrifugation was used to isolate PBMCs from whole blood, and the isolated PBMCs were then either used fresh or cryopreserved at -140C. In general, triplicate wells were set up for every culture condition.

The CDR3 runs 16 residues from the cysteine to the phenylalanine. The entry retains the CDR3 DNA only, 48 bases that are in frame from base 1. Cut back by 4 bases and 3 bases, the V and J ends lie 20 bases apart. CDR1 and CDR2 are read off the germline V gene (reference sequence) as SGHNT and YYREEE. The TCR originated in a human donor who had recovered from COVID-19. The material was CD4+ T cells from blood, cultured in vitro, obtained about 7 months after SARS-CoV-2 vaccination. The V gene is TRBV5-4 and the J gene is TRBJ2-7, with an unclear D gene assignment. The sequence in DNA is TGTGCCAGCAGCCTCAATACAGACTCTCGAAACTACGAGCAGTACTTC. Its coded protein is CASSLNTDSRNYEQYF.